This TCR beta chain was observed in a study of blood T cell repertoires in COVID-19. Study-level background: Acute-phase and convalescent COVID-19 samples originated in the United States, Italy and Spain.

Germline V gene sequence: CDR1 MNHEY, CDR2 SMNVEV (reference sequence). The CDR3 has 17 amino acids. Trimming took 5 bases from V and 4 from J; bases not matched to a gene: 14. TCRdb's copy holds only in-frame clones and misses some; the assay was immunoSEQ multiplex PCR. There are 210,000 or so clones in the sample; under 90% occur only once, and roughly 7.6% lies in the top ten. The receptor comes from an elderly woman with COVID-19, enrolled during active disease. The gene calls are TRBV27 and TRBJ1-5; 7 bases map to TRBD1. Sequenced input: peripheral blood. In nucleotides, the CDR3 is TGTGCCAGCAGTCTAGGGCCAGGGGGACAGTTAAATCAGCCCCAGCATTTT. Translating gives CASSLGPGGQLNQPQHF.